The count of the clone carrying this T cell receptor (beta chain) is one. Assay used: immunoSEQ multiplex PCR; TCRdb lists only in-frame clones, some missing. In the table there are fewer than 90,000 clones, 88% of which are singletons. This specimen comes from a study of blood T cell repertoires in COVID-19. This sequence was found in a man between 65 and 85 years old with acute or convalescent COVID-19. Material: peripheral blood.

This CDR3 reads CASSPKTGGAYGSTF. CDR3 nucleotide sequence: TGTGCCAGCAGTCCGAAGACAGGGGGTGCTTATGGATCCACCTTC. The genes are TRBV6-6 and TRBJ1-2; 9 bases map to TRBD1. Trimming removed 5 bases from V and 13 bases from J; junction bases left unmatched: 17. CDR3 length equals 15 residues. Looked up from germline, CDR1 is MNHNY and CDR2 is SVGAGI (reference sequence).